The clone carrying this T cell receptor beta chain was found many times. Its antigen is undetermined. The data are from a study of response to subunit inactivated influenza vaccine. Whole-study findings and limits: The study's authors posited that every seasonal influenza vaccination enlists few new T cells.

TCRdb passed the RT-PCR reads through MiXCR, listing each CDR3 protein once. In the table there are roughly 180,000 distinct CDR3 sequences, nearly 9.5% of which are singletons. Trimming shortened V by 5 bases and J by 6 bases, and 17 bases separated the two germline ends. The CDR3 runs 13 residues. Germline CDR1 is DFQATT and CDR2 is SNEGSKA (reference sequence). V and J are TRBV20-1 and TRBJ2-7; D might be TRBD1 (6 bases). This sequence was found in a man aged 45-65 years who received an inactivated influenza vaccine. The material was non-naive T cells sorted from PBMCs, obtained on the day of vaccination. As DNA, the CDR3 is TGCAGTGCTCCACTGGGCAGGGGTAGCGAGCAGTACTTC. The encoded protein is CSAPLGRGSEQYF.